This is a list of T cell receptor beta chains from one sample in a study of T cell repertoires in cytomegalovirus infection. Using its own MiXCR run on the reads, TCRdb lists one record per CDR3 protein. Among a few hundred thousand distinct CDR3 sequences, 12% to 15% were seen once, and the ten largest hold around 9%. Sequences were obtained from PBMCs. These receptors were collected from a human donor in good health (CMV status not recorded). Some clones in this sample may be carry-over from other donors' samples. CDR3s include the opening cysteine and the closing phenylalanine or tryptophan. A D gene is named only where the DNA matches it firmly. Not all rows give a size; the values are once, few, many and, for expanded clones, a class.

j_gene	v_gene	abundance	d_gene	CDR3nt	CDR3aa
TRBJ1-6	TRBV18	-	-	TGTGCCAGCTCACCGCGGGACACCCATAATTCACCCCTCCACTTT	CASSPRDTHNSPLHF
TRBJ1-5	TRBV6-2/TRBV6-3	few	-	TGTGCCAGCAGTTACCTACAGAGAAATCAGCCCCAGCATTTT	CASSYLQRNQPQHF
TRBJ2-3	TRBV14	-	TRBD2	TGTGCCAGCAGGGATGGACTAGCCTACACAGATACGCAGTATTTT	CASRDGLAYTDTQYF
TRBJ1-1	TRBV6-5	few	TRBD1	TGTGCCAGCAGTTATTGGGACAGCTCTTTGAACACTGAAGCTTTCTTT	CASSYWDSSLNTEAFF
TRBJ2-5	TRBV7-9	many	-	TGTGCCAGCAGCATTTCAACGGAAGGAGAGACCCAGTACTTC	CASSISTEGETQYF
TRBJ1-1	TRBV28	many	TRBD1	TGTGCCAGCAGTCCTAGACAGGGGGCCGTGAACACTGAAGCTTTCTTT	CASSPRQGAVNTEAFF
TRBJ1-5	TRBV6-1	-	-	TGTGCCACCCGGAGGGGGGAGGATCAGCCCCAGCATTTT	CATRRGEDQPQHF
TRBJ1-2	TRBV10-3	few	TRBD1	TGTGCCATCAGTGACTCGACAGGGGGCGGCTATGGCTACACCTTC	CAISDSTGGGYGYTF
TRBJ2-5	TRBV25-1	few	-	TGTGCCAGCAGTGAATTACGTGGACAGAGAGAGACCCAGTACTTC	CASSELRGQRETQYF
TRBJ1-5	TRBV12-3/TRBV12-4	many	-	TGTGCCAGCAGCCCCACCGGGGGCAATCAGCCCCAGCATTTT	CASSPTGGNQPQHF
TRBJ2-1	TRBV7-2	many	TRBD2	TGTGCCAGCAGCTTAGGACTAGCGGGGGGTGTCGGTGAGCAGTTCTTC	CASSLGLAGGVGEQFF
TRBJ2-7	TRBV6-2/TRBV6-3	many	-	TGTGCCAGCAGTTACCCCACGGGGAGCGAGCAGTACTTC	CASSYPTGSEQYF
TRBJ2-2	TRBV6-6	many	-	TGTGCCAGCACCCTCGAGGGGGGACCCACCGGGGAGCTGTTTTTT	CASTLEGGPTGELFF
TRBJ2-1	TRBV4-1	-	-	TGCGCCAGCAGCCAAGTGGGAGAGGGCAATGAGCAGTTCTTC	CASSQVGEGNEQFF
TRBJ2-5	TRBV7-2	many	-	TGTGCCAGCAGCTATCCCGGGGAGACCCAGTACTTC	CASSYPGETQYF
TRBJ2-7	TRBV18	few	-	TGTGCCAGCTCACCAGGGATGGACAAGACCTACGAGCAGTACTTC	CASSPGMDKTYEQYF
TRBJ1-4	TRBV7-2	many	TRBD1	TGTGCCAGCAGCTTCTCCGGGACAGGGGAAGAAAAACTGTTTTTT	CASSFSGTGEEKLFF
TRBJ1-2	TRBV7-3	-	-	TGTGCCAGCAGCTTAAACACAGGTTATGGCTACACCTTC	CASSLNTGYGYTF
TRBJ1-4	TRBV20-1	few	-	TGCAGTGCACCTGACCGACAGTCAACTAATGAAAAACTGTTTTTT	CSAPDRQSTNEKLFF
TRBJ2-7	TRBV28	-	TRBD2	TGTGCCAGCAGGACGACTAGCGGATCCTCCTACGAGCAGTACTTC	CASRTTSGSSYEQYF
TRBJ2-5	TRBV7-2	many	TRBD2	TGTGCCAGCAGCTTAGGGTTGGGACTAGCGGGGGAAGAGACCCAGTACTTC	CASSLGLGLAGEETQYF
TRBJ1-1	TRBV6-6	-	-	TGTGCCAGCAGTTACGCCGGACAGATGAACACTGAAGCTTTCTTT	CASSYAGQMNTEAFF
TRBJ2-7	TRBV12-3/TRBV12-4	-	TRBD1	TGTGCCAGCAGTTTAGGGGGGACAGCCTACGAGCAGTACTTC	CASSLGGTAYEQYF
TRBJ2-7	TRBV6-2/TRBV6-3	many	TRBD2	TGTGCCAGCAGCCCAGGACTAGCGGGAGGGCCCTACGAGCAGTACTTC	CASSPGLAGGPYEQYF
TRBJ2-1	TRBV7-2	many	-	TGTGCCAGCAGCCTCAGGTGGGATGAGCAGTTCTTC	CASSLRWDEQFF
TRBJ2-7	TRBV7-2	many	-	TGTGCCAGCAGCTTAGGAGGCGCCTCCTACGAGCAGTACTTC	CASSLGGASYEQYF
TRBJ1-6	TRBV28	-	-	TGTGCCCTCCGCGGGGCAGCGTATAATTCACCCCTCCACTTT	CALRGAAYNSPLHF